This T cell receptor (beta chain) is from a study of OX40 agonist ivuxolimab in advanced cancers. With regard to the full study: Ivuxolimab was a fully human IgG2 agonistic monoclonal antibody targeting the costimulatory receptor OX40 (CD134). Patients were allowed to have had prior anti-PD-1, anti-PD-L1 or anti-CTLA-4 therapy, and approximately 37% of the dose-escalation patients had been treated with checkpoint inhibitors. Among the approximately 54 dose-escalation patients, about 20 had hepatocellular carcinoma, roughly 15 melanoma, 9 renal cell carcinoma and 9 head and neck cancer. The paper reports the monotherapy dose-escalation portion (N of about 50 patients) of the phase I ivuxolimab trial. Three dose-escalation patients achieved partial responses, one with hepatocellular carcinoma and two with cutaneous melanoma. In the dose-escalation cohort, roughly 80% of patients were male, and the mean age was approximately 55 years, with a range of roughly 23 to 85. Intravenous ivuxolimab was administered to patients every 2 weeks at six dose levels: 0.01, 0.1, 0.3, 1.5, 3 and 10 mg/kg. The purpose of peripheral TCRbeta sequencing was to test whether ivuxolimab changed TCR sequence diversity and led to clonal T-cell expansion. Study-wide conclusions, independent of this receptor: After ivuxolimab, CD8+ T cells had more expanded clones than CD4+ T cells on average. Clonal expansion of both CD4+ and CD8+ blood T cells was observed from baseline to week 6 at doses 0.1 to 3.0 mg/kg. Which antigens the clonally expanded peripheral T cells were specific for was not determined. In the 0.1-3.0 mg/kg groups, partial responders had among the lowest normalized peripheral clonal expansion, particularly in CD8+ T cells. Low levels of normalized T-cell clonal expansion were also seen in some patients who did not respond.

Patients with a history of autoimmune disease or receiving systemic immunosuppression were excluded from the trial. Peripheral blood for TCR sequencing was collected from all dose cohorts at baseline, on cycle 4 day 1, and on cycle 7 day 1. The samples were taken from a phase I, first-in-human, multicenter, open-label dose-escalation trial of ivuxolimab. Adults with locally advanced or metastatic head and neck squamous cell, hepatocellular, melanoma or renal cell carcinoma were enrolled in the trial. Before TCR sequencing, CD4+ T cells and CD8+ T cells from peripheral blood were sorted into separate populations. On this clone: Its binding antigen is unknown. Base-call qualities are not available, and no considerably larger clone is one nucleotide away.

Genomic DNA was isolated from the sorted cells so that the TCRbeta CDR3 region could be sequenced. The immunoSEQ Assay was used to sequence the TCRbeta CDR3 regions. What TCRdb holds here is the immuneACCESS table cut down to in-frame rearrangements. Part of the clones is not present; checked against another copy, under half of the missing clones reflect an unresolved V gene, and the others are unexplained. The sample table shows under 25,000 clones, and roughly 69% are seen once. The ten biggest clones cover 25% to 40% of the sample. The specimen was CD4+ or CD8+ T cells sorted from blood, collected in a trial of the OX40 agonist ivuxolimab. The clonotype was recovered from an adult with an advanced solid tumor such as melanoma, head and neck, liver or kidney cancer.

Read as DNA, the sequence is TGTGCCAGCCGACCGGGACAGGGAGGGGCCTACACCTTC. This sequence encodes CASRPGQGGAYTF. Here the chain combines TRBV9 and TRBJ1-2; a stretch of 9 junction bases matches TRBD1. The CDR3 starts with the cysteine, ends with the phenylalanine, and has 13 residues. Only the CDR3 part of the read is kept: 39 bases, read in frame from the first base. In the germline V gene, CDR1 corresponds to SGDLS and CDR2 to YYNGEE. From V the trimming removes 7 bases and from J it removes 10 bases, while the gene matches leave 11 bases of the junction unaccounted for.